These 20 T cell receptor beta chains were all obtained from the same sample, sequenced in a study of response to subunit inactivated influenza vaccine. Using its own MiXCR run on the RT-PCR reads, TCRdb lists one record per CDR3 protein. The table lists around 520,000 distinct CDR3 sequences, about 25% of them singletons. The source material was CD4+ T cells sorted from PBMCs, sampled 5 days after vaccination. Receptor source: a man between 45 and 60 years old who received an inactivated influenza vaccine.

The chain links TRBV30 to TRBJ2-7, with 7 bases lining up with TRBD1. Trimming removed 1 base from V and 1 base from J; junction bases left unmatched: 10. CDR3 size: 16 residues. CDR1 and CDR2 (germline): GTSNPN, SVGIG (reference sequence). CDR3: CAWSGVRGQLSYEQYF. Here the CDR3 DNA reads TGTGCCTGGAGTGGGGTAAGGGGACAGCTTTCCTACGAGCAGTACTTC.

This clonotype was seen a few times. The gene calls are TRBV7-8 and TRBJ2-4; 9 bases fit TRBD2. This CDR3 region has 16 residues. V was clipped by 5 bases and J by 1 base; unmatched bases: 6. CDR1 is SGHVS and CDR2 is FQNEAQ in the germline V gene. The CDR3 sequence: CASSPTGTSAKNIQYF. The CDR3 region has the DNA TGTGCCAGCAGCCCGACCGGGACTAGCGCCAAAAACATTCAGTACTTC. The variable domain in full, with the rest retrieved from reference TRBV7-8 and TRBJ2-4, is GAGVSQSPRYKVAKRGQDVALRCDPISGHVSLFWYQQALGQGPEFLTYFQNEAQLDKSGLPSDRFFAERPEGSVSTLKIQRTQQEDSAVYLCASSPTGTSAKNIQYFGAGTRLSVL.

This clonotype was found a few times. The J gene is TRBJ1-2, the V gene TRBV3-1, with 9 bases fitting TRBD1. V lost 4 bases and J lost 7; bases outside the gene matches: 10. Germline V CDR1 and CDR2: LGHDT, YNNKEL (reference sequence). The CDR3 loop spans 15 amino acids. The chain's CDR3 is CASSPRTGVSSGYTF. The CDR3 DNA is TGTGCCAGCAGCCCAAGGACAGGGGTTTCTAGTGGCTACACCTTC.

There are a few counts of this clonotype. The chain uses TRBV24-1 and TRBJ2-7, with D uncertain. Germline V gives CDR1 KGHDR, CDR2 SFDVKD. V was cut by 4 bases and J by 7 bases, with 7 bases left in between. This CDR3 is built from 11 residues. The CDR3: CATSDSGEQYF. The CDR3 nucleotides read TGTGCCACCAGTGACTCCGGGGAGCAGTACTTC.

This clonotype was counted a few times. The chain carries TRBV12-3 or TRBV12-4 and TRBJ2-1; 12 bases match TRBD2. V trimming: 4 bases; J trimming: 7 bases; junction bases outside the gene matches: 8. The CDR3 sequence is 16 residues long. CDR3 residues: CASSWELAGGKNEQFF. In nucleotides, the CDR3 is TGTGCCAGCAGTTGGGAACTAGCGGGGGGAAAAAATGAGCAGTTCTTC.

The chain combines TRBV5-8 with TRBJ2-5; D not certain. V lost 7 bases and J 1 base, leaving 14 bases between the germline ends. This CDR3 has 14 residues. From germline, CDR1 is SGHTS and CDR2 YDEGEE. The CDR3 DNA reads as TGTGCCAGCTCGACTGTGTGGGTCCAAGAGACCCAGTACTTC. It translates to CASSTVWVQETQYF.

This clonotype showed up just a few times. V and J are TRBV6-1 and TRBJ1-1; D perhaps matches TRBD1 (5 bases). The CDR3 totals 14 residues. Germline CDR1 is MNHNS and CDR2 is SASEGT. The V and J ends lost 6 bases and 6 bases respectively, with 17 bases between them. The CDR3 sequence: CASSFRGVWSEAFF. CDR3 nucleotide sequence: TGTGCCAGCAGCTTCCGGGGGGTTTGGTCTGAAGCTTTCTTT.

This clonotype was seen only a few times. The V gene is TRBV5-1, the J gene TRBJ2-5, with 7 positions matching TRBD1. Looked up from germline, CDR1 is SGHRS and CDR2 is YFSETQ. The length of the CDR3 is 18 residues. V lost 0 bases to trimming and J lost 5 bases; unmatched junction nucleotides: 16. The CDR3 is CASSLGQRDSPLLETQYF. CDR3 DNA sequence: TGCGCCAGCAGCTTGGGGCAGAGGGACAGCCCCCTTTTGGAGACCCAGTACTTC. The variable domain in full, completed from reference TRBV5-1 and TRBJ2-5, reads KAGVTQTPRYLIKTRGQQVTLSCSPISGHRSVSWYQQTPGQGLQFLFEYFSETQRNKGNFPGRFSGRQFSNSRSEMNVSTLELGDSALYLCASSLGQRDSPLLETQYFGPGTRLLVL.

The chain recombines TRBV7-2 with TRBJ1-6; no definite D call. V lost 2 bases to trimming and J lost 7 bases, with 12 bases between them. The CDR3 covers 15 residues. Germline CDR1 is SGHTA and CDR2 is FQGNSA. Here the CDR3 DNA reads TGTGCCAGCAGCTTAAGACGGGAAGGGAATTCACCCCTCCACTTT. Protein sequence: CASSLRREGNSPLHF.

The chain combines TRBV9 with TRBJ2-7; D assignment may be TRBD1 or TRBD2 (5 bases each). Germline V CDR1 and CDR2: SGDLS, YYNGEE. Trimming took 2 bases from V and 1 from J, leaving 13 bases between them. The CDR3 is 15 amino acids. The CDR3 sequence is CASSVGPGRSYEQYF. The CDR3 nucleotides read TGTGCCAGCAGCGTCGGCCCGGGACGTTCCTACGAGCAGTACTTC.

DNA of the CDR3: TGCAGTGCCCGGGACCCAACCAAACTCTATGGCTACACCTTC. This translates into CSARDPTKLYGYTF. This chain joins TRBV20-1 and TRBJ1-2, with D possibly TRBD1 on 5 matching bases. The CDR3 runs to 14 residues. The germline CDR1 and CDR2 sequences are DFQATT and SNEGSKA (reference sequence). V was shortened by 6 bases and J by 4 bases, with 18 bases between the two germline ends.

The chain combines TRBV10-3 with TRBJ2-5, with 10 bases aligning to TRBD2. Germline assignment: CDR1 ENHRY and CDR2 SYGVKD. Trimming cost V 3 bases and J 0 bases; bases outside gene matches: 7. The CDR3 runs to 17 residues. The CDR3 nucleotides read TGTGCCATCAGTGATGGGGCTAGCGGGAGTAACCAAGAGACCCAGTACTTC. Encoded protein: CAISDGASGSNQETQYF.

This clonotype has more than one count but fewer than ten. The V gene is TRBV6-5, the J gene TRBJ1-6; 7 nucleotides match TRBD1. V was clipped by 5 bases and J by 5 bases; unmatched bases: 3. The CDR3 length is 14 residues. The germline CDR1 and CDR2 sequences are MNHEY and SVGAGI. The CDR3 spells CASSHGQDNSPLHF. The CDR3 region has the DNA TGTGCCAGCAGTCACGGACAGGATAATTCACCCCTCCACTTT.

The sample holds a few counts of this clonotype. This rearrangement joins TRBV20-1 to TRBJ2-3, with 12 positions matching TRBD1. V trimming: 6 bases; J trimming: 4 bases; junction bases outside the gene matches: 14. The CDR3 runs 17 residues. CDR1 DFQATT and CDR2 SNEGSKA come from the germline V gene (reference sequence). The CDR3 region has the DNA TGCAGTGCAGCAGGGGGGGACAGGGGGCGAATTGCAGATACGCAGTATTTT. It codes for CSAAGGDRGRIADTQYF.

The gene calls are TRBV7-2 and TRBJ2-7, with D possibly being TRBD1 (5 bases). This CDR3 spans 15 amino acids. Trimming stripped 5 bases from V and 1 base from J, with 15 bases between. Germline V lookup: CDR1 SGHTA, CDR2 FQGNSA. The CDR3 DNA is TGTGCCAGCAGCCCAACCAGGCGACAGTCCTACGAGCAGTACTTC. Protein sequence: CASSPTRRQSYEQYF.

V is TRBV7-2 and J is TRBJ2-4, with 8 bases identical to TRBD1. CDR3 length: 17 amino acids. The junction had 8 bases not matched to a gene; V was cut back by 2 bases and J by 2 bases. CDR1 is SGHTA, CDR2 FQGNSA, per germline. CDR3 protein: CASSLTRTGKTKNIQYF. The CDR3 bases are TGTGCCAGCAGCTTAACCAGGACAGGGAAAACCAAAAACATTCAGTACTTC.

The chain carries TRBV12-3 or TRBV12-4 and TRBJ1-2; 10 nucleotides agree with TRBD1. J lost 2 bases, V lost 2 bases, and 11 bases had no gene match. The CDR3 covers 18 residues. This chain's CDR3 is CASSLYLPGQGWNYGYTF. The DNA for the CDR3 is TGTGCCAGCAGTTTATATCTCCCGGGACAGGGGTGGAACTATGGCTACACCTTC.

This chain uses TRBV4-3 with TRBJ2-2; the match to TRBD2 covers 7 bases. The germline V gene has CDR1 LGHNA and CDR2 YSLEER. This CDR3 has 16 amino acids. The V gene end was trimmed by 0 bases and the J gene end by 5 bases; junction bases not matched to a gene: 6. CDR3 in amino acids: CASSQEFTSVTGELFF. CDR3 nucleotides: TGCGCCAGCAGCCAAGAATTCACTAGCGTGACCGGGGAGCTGTTTTTT.

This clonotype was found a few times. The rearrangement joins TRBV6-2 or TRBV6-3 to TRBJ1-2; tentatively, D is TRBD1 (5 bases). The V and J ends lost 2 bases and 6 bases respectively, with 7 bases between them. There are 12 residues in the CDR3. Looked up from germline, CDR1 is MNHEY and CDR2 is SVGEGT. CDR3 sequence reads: CASSYGRDGYTF. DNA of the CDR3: TGTGCCAGCAGTTACGGCAGGGATGGCTACACCTTC.

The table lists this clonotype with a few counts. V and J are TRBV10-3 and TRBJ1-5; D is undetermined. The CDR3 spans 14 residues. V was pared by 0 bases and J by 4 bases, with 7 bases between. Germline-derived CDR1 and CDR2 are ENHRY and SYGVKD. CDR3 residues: CAISESVGNQPQHF. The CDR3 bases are TGTGCCATCAGTGAGTCGGTCGGTAATCAGCCCCAGCATTTT.